Presented here are 20 T cell receptor beta chains from one specimen sequenced in a study of blood T cell repertoires in COVID-19. Sequenced by immunoSEQ multiplex PCR; TCRdb stores in-frame clones only, minus some. The sample has 190,000 or so clones; 87% are singletons. Source material: peripheral blood. The source of these receptors is a woman aged 18 to 35 who had recovered from COVID-19.

The V and J genes are TRBV6-2 or TRBV6-3 and TRBJ2-6; 9 nucleotides agree with TRBD2. Looked up from germline, CDR1 is MNHEY and CDR2 is SVGEGT. V trimming: 2 bases; J trimming: 2 bases; junction bases outside the gene matches: 16. The CDR3 extends over 21 amino acids. CDR3 nucleotide sequence: TGTGCCAGCAGTTACGATCCGTGGCGGGGGGGCCCCGGTGCTGGGGCCAACGTCCTGACTTTC. Protein sequence: CASSYDPWRGGPGAGANVLTF.

The genes are TRBV2 and TRBJ1-3; the D gene is possibly TRBD1 (6 bases). The CDR3 has 14 amino acids. V lost 3 bases to trimming and J lost 6 bases, with 12 bases between them. In germline, CDR1 is SNHLY, CDR2 FYNNEI. CDR3 in DNA: TGTGCCAGCAGTGATCAGGGGACGGAAAACACCATATATTTT. This translates into CASSDQGTENTIYF.

The gene calls are TRBV2 and TRBJ2-7, with TRBD2 matching 8 bases. The junction had 8 bases not matched to a gene; V was cut back by 7 bases and J by 0 bases. The CDR3 contains 15 residues. Per germline, CDR1 SNHLY and CDR2 FYNNEI. This CDR3 reads CASKDSGASSYEQYF. Here the CDR3 DNA reads TGTGCCAGCAAGGATAGCGGGGCCAGCTCCTACGAGCAGTACTTC.

V gene TRBV30 combines with J gene TRBJ2-3; TRBD1 matches at 9 bases. Germline V gives CDR1 GTSNPN, CDR2 SVGIG (reference sequence). With V trimmed by 3 bases and J by 3 bases, 7 bases remained unmatched. CDR3 size: 15 residues. The CDR3 DNA is TGTGCCTGGAGCCGGACAGGGGTGTCGACAGATACGCAGTATTTT. Translation gives CAWSRTGVSTDTQYF.

The J gene is TRBJ2-2, the V gene TRBV7-2; D not certain. CDR3 length: 12 residues. Germline CDR1 SGHTA, CDR2 FQGNSA. The V end was cut by 7 bases, the J end by 6 bases, with 9 bases between. The CDR3 reads CASTPSPGELFF. The CDR3 bases are TGTGCCAGCACCCCGTCCCCCGGGGAGCTGTTTTTT.

The genes are TRBV14 and TRBJ2-3; D is possibly TRBD2 (6 bases). The CDR3 extends over 15 amino acids. V lost 1 base, J lost 2 bases, and 10 bases lay in between. Per the germline V gene, CDR1 is SGHDN and CDR2 is FVKESK. The CDR3 nucleotides are TGTGCCAGCAGCCAAGGGGGACTTCTCACAGATACGCAGTATTTT. This encodes CASSQGGLLTDTQYF.

The chain recombines TRBV2 with TRBJ2-7; 7 bases map to TRBD2. Germline V lookup: CDR1 SNHLY, CDR2 FYNNEI. The CDR3 contains 15 residues. V was clipped by 5 bases and J by 0 bases; unmatched bases: 7. Written as DNA, the CDR3 is TGTGCCAGCAGTCTAGCGGTCCCTTTCTCCTACGAGCAGTACGTC. Its translation is CASSLAVPFSYEQYV.

The chain couples TRBV29-1 to TRBJ2-3, with TRBD2 identical over 9 bases. The ends lost 8 bases at V and 4 bases at J; junction bases unmatched: 7. This CDR3 contains 13 residues. Per germline, CDR1 SQVTM and CDR2 ANQGSEA. CDR3 DNA sequence: TGCAGCCTGCGGGGGGGGCTCGCAGATACGCAGTATTTT. It yields the protein CSLRGGLADTQYF.

The chain carries TRBV28 and TRBJ2-1, with 10 bases that match TRBD2. CDR3 length equals 16 residues. Trimming cost V 5 bases and J 0 bases; bases outside gene matches: 4. Germline V lookup: CDR1 MDHEN, CDR2 SYDVKM. The CDR3 bases are TGTGCCAGCAGTCCGAGCGGGAGGGGCTCCTACAATGAGCAGTTCTTC. Translating it yields CASSPSGRGSYNEQFF.

The chain combines TRBV6-5 with TRBJ2-7; 8 bases agree with TRBD1. CDR1 and CDR2 from the germline V gene are MNHEY and SVGAGI. V lost 5 bases, J lost 4 bases, and 7 bases stayed unmatched. This CDR3 has 14 residues. The CDR3 loop is CASSQTGARYEQYV. CDR3 sequence (DNA): TGTGCCAGCAGTCAGACAGGGGCGCGTTACGAGCAGTACGTC.

With regard to this clone: This same CDR3 is encoded by further DNA sequences in the sample. The chain joins TRBV4-3 to TRBJ2-7, with 12 bases matching TRBD1. With 4 bases clipped from V and 4 bases from J, the junction kept 2 bases outside the gene matches. The CDR3 runs to 14 residues. Germline V gene sequence: CDR1 LGHNA, CDR2 YSLEER. CDR3 nucleotide sequence: TGCGCCAGCAGCCCGGGACAGGGGGCATACGAGCAGTACTTC. It translates to CASSPGQGAYEQYF.

This clone was seen only a few times. The chain employs TRBV19 and TRBJ2-2; D gene uncertain. This CDR3 comprises 17 residues. V was trimmed by 0 bases and J by 6 bases, leaving 17 bases between them. The germline V gene encodes CDR1 LNHDA and CDR2 SQIVND (reference sequence). Written as DNA, the CDR3 is TGTGCCAGTAGTATAGATCCGATGGGCCTGGTTCCCGGGGAGCTGTTTTTT. This sequence encodes CASSIDPMGLVPGELFF.

V and J are TRBV12-3 or TRBV12-4 and TRBJ2-2, with a weak D call TRBD1 (5 bases). This CDR3 is built from 13 residues. Trimming cost V 5 bases and J 6 bases, with 10 bases left between them. The CDR3, as DNA: TGTGCCAGCAGTCGAAGACAGTCCGGGGAGCTGTTTTTT. Protein product: CASSRRQSGELFF.

V is TRBV4-3 and J is TRBJ2-1; 7 nucleotides agree with TRBD2. The CDR3 has 16 amino acids. Per germline, CDR1 LGHNA and CDR2 YSLEER. Trimming at V came to 0 bases and at J to 4 bases, leaving 6 bases not matched to a gene. The CDR3 DNA reads TGCGCCAGCAGCCAAGATCCACCCGGGGGGTACAATGAGCAGTTCTTC. Amino acid sequence: CASSQDPPGGYNEQFF.

This chain uses TRBV9 with TRBJ1-1, with a weak D call TRBD1 (5 bases). Germline assignment: CDR1 SGDLS and CDR2 YYNGEE. Trimming stripped 0 bases from V and 1 base from J, with 16 bases between. The CDR3 contains 17 residues. The CDR3 reads CASSVGGGGRKNTEAFF. The CDR3 DNA follows: TGTGCCAGCAGCGTAGGGGGCGGGGGACGGAAGAACACTGAAGCTTTCTTT.

CDR3 protein: CASDSTSGGVREQFF. As DNA, the CDR3 is TGTGCCAGCGATAGTACTAGCGGGGGGGTCAGAGAGCAGTTCTTC. This chain joins TRBV6-5 and TRBJ2-1; 13 bases are a match to TRBD2. The CDR3 length is 15 residues. V gave up 8 bases and J gave up 10 bases; unmatched junction bases: 11. Per germline, CDR1 MNHEY and CDR2 SVGAGI.

The J gene is TRBJ2-3, the V gene TRBV6-5; 7 nucleotides line up with TRBD1. Trimming removed 9 bases from V and 6 bases from J; junction bases left unmatched: 12. CDR3 length equals 14 residues. CDR1 is MNHEY and CDR2 is SVGAGI in the germline V gene. The CDR3 protein is CASDRVSGLDTQYF. Written as DNA, the CDR3 is TGTGCCAGTGACAGGGTGTCGGGGTTGGATACGCAGTATTTT.

This clone occurred once. The rearrangement joins TRBV9 to TRBJ1-1; tentative D call: TRBD1 (6 bases). Trimming shortened V by 0 bases and J by 7 bases, and 16 bases separated the two germline ends. This CDR3 has 15 residues. The V gene's germline CDR1 is SGDLS and CDR2 YYNGEE. The CDR3 here is CASSVEGTQLSEAFF. CDR3 DNA: TGTGCCAGCAGCGTAGAGGGGACACAACTGAGTGAAGCTTTCTTT.

CDR3 sequence: CASSPTGGQDEQFF. As DNA, the CDR3 is TGTGCCAGCAGCCCGACAGGGGGACAGGATGAGCAGTTCTTC. This chain joins TRBV7-9 and TRBJ2-1; 9 bases are a match to TRBD1. Germline loops: CDR1 SEHNR, CDR2 FQNEAQ (reference sequence). The CDR3 runs to 14 residues. J gave up 8 bases and V 5 bases, and 7 bases lay outside the gene matches.

The gene calls are TRBV10-3 and TRBJ2-5; D gene uncertain. Trimming removed 8 bases at V and 4 bases at J, with 14 bases between. CDR1 is ENHRY and CDR2 is SYGVKD in the germline V gene. The CDR3 consists of 13 residues. CDR3 sequence reads: CAIGAERGETQYF. In DNA form, the CDR3 reads TGTGCCATCGGAGCCGAACGCGGAGAGACCCAGTACTTC.